This TCR beta chain was identified during a study of OX40 agonist ivuxolimab in advanced cancers. Study-level background: Patients treated during dose escalation were battling hepatocellular carcinoma, melanoma, renal cell or head and neck cancer. Study conclusions and caveats: Expanded peripheral T cell antigen specificity was not determined. CD8+ T cells averaged more expanded clones than CD4+.

Data came from immunoSEQ multiplex PCR; TCRdb stores just in-frame clones and leaves some out. This sample yields around 71,000 clones, of which just under 80% are seen a single time; around 5% belongs to the top ten. This CDR3 is 15 amino acids long. V dropped 5 bases and J dropped 10 bases, with 18 bases sitting between them. CDR1 SGHVS and CDR2 FQNEAQ come from the germline V gene. Worth noting for this clone: What it binds is not known.

The input for sequencing was CD4+ or CD8+ T cells sorted from blood, taken in a trial of the OX40 agonist ivuxolimab. The V and J genes are TRBV7-8 and TRBJ1-6; tentatively, D is TRBD1 (5 bases). This sequence was found in an adult with an advanced solid tumor such as melanoma, head and neck, liver or kidney cancer. Here the CDR3 DNA reads TGTGCCAGCAGCCCCCTAGGGCAGGGTAGATCACCCCTCCACTTT. This gives the protein CASSPLGQGRSPLHF.